The 29 T cell receptor beta chains presented below share a single source sample, sequenced in a study of beta chain features in type 1 diabetes. The sequenced template was cDNA made from the entire isolated RNA. The data were produced by immunoSEQ multiplex PCR, yet TCRdb's version contains in-frame clones alone and is incomplete. The sample lists hundreds of thousands of clones; about 63% were seen once. Sample: naive CD4+ T cells from blood. These receptors were collected from a young man in good health.

The chain recombines TRBV5-4 with TRBJ2-3; D possibly corresponds to TRBD2 (6 bases). The germline gives CDR1 SGHNT, CDR2 YYREEE (reference sequence). Trimming cost V 4 bases and J 3 bases, with 18 bases left between them. The CDR3 covers 16 residues. The CDR3 DNA sequence: TGTGCCAGCAGCCCTAAGAGCGGGCGACTGACAGATACGCAGTATTTT. It encodes CASSPKSGRLTDTQYF.

Turning to this clone: The sample has other DNA sequences that encode this CDR3 too. The chain combines TRBV7-2 with TRBJ2-7; 10 nucleotides agree with TRBD2. Trimming took 1 base from V and 2 from J; bases not matched to a gene: 2. Germline values: CDR1 SGHTA, CDR2 FQGNSA. The CDR3 extends over 15 amino acids. The CDR3 region has the DNA TGTGCCAGCAGCTTAGGGACTAGCGGAACCTACGAGCAGTACTTC. Encoded protein: CASSLGTSGTYEQYF.

The J gene is TRBJ2-5, the V gene TRBV5-4, with TRBD1 identical over 8 bases. V trimming: 9 bases; J trimming: 3 bases; junction bases outside the gene matches: 7. The CDR3 spans 13 residues. CDR1 and CDR2 from the germline V gene are SGHNT and YYREEE (reference sequence). In DNA, the CDR3 is TGTGCCATCTCGGACAGGGAAAAAGAGACCCAGTACTTC. This encodes CAISDREKETQYF.

The CDR3 region has the DNA TGTGCCAGCAGTTACGGTTCGGGACAGCCCCAGCATTTT. It yields the protein CASSYGSGQPQHF. The chain recombines TRBV6-5 with TRBJ1-5; no firm D call. Trimming stripped 2 bases from V and 7 bases from J, with 9 bases between. CDR1 and CDR2 from the germline V gene are MNHEY and SVGAGI. The CDR3 covers 13 residues.

This clone has a handful of counts. Other DNA sequences in the same sample also yield this CDR3. The chain employs TRBV7-9 and TRBJ2-1; no reliable D call. This CDR3 has 15 residues. Per the germline V gene, CDR1 is SEHNR and CDR2 is FQNEAQ (reference sequence). Trimming removed 1 base at V and 0 bases at J, with 7 bases between. CDR3 nucleotides: TGTGCCAGCAGCTTAGGATCAAGCTCCTACAATGAGCAGTTCTTC. It is translated as CASSLGSSSYNEQFF.

The V gene is TRBV6-1, the J gene TRBJ2-7; tentatively, D is TRBD2 (5 bases). From germline, CDR1 is MNHNS and CDR2 SASEGT. V was trimmed by 3 bases and J by 7 bases, leaving 19 bases between them. The CDR3 spans 15 residues. The CDR3: CASSEQPATRREQYF. In DNA form, the CDR3 reads TGTGCCAGCAGTGAGCAGCCAGCTACCCGGAGGGAGCAGTACTTC.

The chain employs TRBV23-1 and TRBJ1-5, with 7 nucleotides matching TRBD1. TRBV23-1 is designated an ORF whose function remains uncertain. There are 19 residues in the CDR3. Trimming cost V 7 bases and J 6 bases; bases outside gene matches: 24. The CDR3 region has the DNA TGCGCCAGCAACCGTGTCGGACAGGAACGCAGGGTCGGCCGTCAGCCCCAGCATTTT. Translation: CASNRVGQERRVGRQPQHF.

The chain joins TRBV4-1 to TRBJ1-1; D is unresolved. V lost 4 bases and J 3 bases, leaving 12 bases between the germline ends. The CDR3 sequence is 14 residues long. Germline CDR1 is MGHRA and CDR2 is YSYEKL. The CDR3 protein is CASSPAGAYTEAFF. CDR3 DNA sequence: TGCGCCAGCAGCCCAGCAGGTGCGTACACTGAAGCTTTCTTT.

The chain recombines TRBV29-1 with TRBJ1-4, with TRBD1 as a possible D gene (5 bases). The V end lost 2 bases, the J end lost 6 bases, and 7 bases lay between the germline ends. The CDR3 has 12 residues. Germline V gene lookup returns CDR1 SQVTM and CDR2 ANQGSEA. CDR3 coding DNA: TGCAGCGTTGAACGAGGGGATGAAAAACTGTTTTTT. Translated, it gives CSVERGDEKLFF.

As to this clone: Other DNA variants within this sample encode the same CDR3. The chain is built from TRBV30 and TRBJ2-1, with 7 bases matching TRBD2. The CDR3 has 12 amino acids. Germline V gene lookup returns CDR1 GTSNPN and CDR2 SVGIG (reference sequence). V lost 5 bases, J lost 4 bases, and 2 bases stayed unmatched. The CDR3 coding sequence is TGTGCCTGGGGGCGGGGGTACAATGAGCAGTTCTTC. Protein sequence: CAWGRGYNEQFF.

The CDR3 reads CASSEASRVPLHF. The CDR3 DNA is TGTGCCAGCAGTGAAGCGAGTAGGGTACCCCTCCACTTT. The chain uses TRBV6-1 and TRBJ1-6; D is ambiguous. In germline, CDR1 is MNHNS, CDR2 SASEGT. Between the trimmed V and J ends, which lost 0 bases and 12 bases, there was a span of 9 bases. This CDR3 has 13 residues.

This rearrangement joins TRBV4-1 to TRBJ2-1, with 9 bases aligning to TRBD2. This CDR3 comprises 13 residues. The germline CDR1 and CDR2 sequences are MGHRA and YSYEKL. V shed 5 bases and J 6 bases; nucleotides not matched to a gene: 2. CDR3 in DNA: TGCGCCAGCAGCAGCGGGAGGCTCAATGAGCAGTTCTTC. It translates to CASSSGRLNEQFF.

J is TRBJ2-5 and V is TRBV7-9, with 8 bases lining up with TRBD2. V shed 5 bases, J shed 9 bases, and the junction held 14 bases outside the gene matches. There are 15 residues in the CDR3. Per germline, CDR1 SEHNR and CDR2 FQNEAQ (reference sequence). CDR3: CASSPGVAGLGAQYF. Written as DNA, the CDR3 is TGTGCCAGCAGCCCCGGAGTAGCGGGACTAGGGGCCCAGTACTTC. The full variable domain, its missing parts supplied by reference TRBV7-9 and TRBJ2-5, is DTGVSQNPRHKITKRGQNVTFRCDPISEHNRLYWYRQTLGQGPEFLTYFQNEAQLEKSRLLSDRFSAERPKGSFSTLEIQRTEQGDSAMYLCASSPGVAGLGAQYFGPGTRLLVL.

The chain has TRBV30 and TRBJ2-1, with D possibly TRBD2 on 6 matching bases. With 4 bases removed from V and 8 bases from J, the gap between germline ends came to 15 bases. The CDR3 length is 13 residues. The germline CDR1 and CDR2 sequences are GTSNPN and SVGIG (reference sequence). CDR3 DNA: TGTGCCTGGAATCGGCGGGGTGGGGATGAGCAGTTCTTC. Its protein product is CAWNRRGGDEQFF.

About this clone: This sample also contains other DNA sequences that code for the same CDR3. The J gene is TRBJ2-5, the V gene TRBV5-1; no definite D call. The V gene lost 3 bases and the J gene lost 1 base, with 1 base spanning the gap. Germline V gene sequence: CDR1 SGHRS, CDR2 YFSETQ. The CDR3 totals 11 residues. CDR3 residues: CASSSQETQYF. CDR3 DNA sequence: TGCGCCAGCAGCTCCCAAGAGACCCAGTACTTC.

In regard to this clone: Distinct nucleotide sequences in the sample also encode this CDR3. The chain combines TRBV15 with TRBJ2-5, with D unclear. The CDR3 totals 12 residues. Germline V lookup: CDR1 LNHNV, CDR2 YYDKDF (reference sequence). Between the trimmed V and J ends, which lost 0 bases and 4 bases, there was a span of 3 bases. CDR3 bases: TGTGCCACCAGCAGAGATAGAGAGACCCAGTACTTC. This sequence encodes CATSRDRETQYF.

Only a few counts were recorded for this clone. V usage is TRBV18 and J usage is TRBJ2-7, with D possibly being TRBD1 (6 bases). V lost 2 bases to trimming and J lost 5 bases, with 13 bases between them. Germline V gene lookup returns CDR1 KGHSH and CDR2 LQKENI. The CDR3 extends over 14 amino acids. CDR3 bases: TGTGCCAGCTCACCAGCAGGGGATTACCACGAGCAGTACTTC. Translating gives CASSPAGDYHEQYF.

The genes are TRBV25-1 and TRBJ1-2; D uncertain. V lost 3 bases, J lost 2 bases, and 16 bases lay in between. The CDR3 covers 16 residues. Germline-derived CDR1 and CDR2 are MGHDK and SYGVNS. The CDR3 reads CASSDSAWQINYGYTF. The CDR3, as DNA: TGTGCCAGCAGTGACTCCGCGTGGCAAATCAACTATGGCTACACCTTC.

A remark on this clone: In the same sample, other DNA sequences code for this CDR3. The gene calls are TRBV30 and TRBJ1-1; D not certain. Germline V gene data show CDR1 as GTSNPN and CDR2 as SVGIG (reference sequence). The CDR3 is 11 residues long. V was cut by 0 bases and J by 8 bases, with 7 bases left in between. The CDR3 coding sequence is TGTGCCTGGAGTGTACTGGCCGAAGCTTTCTTT. Residues: CAWSVLAEAFF.

This sequence joins TRBV14 and TRBJ1-6; maybe TRBD1 (6 bases). Germline lookup yields CDR1 SGHDN and CDR2 FVKESK. CDR3 size: 12 residues. Trimming stripped 4 bases from V and 16 bases from J, with 14 bases between. Here the CDR3 DNA reads TGTGCCAGCAGCCCCTTTCAGGGGCGGCTCCACTTT. Protein product: CASSPFQGRLHF.

V usage is TRBV29-1 and J usage is TRBJ2-2; 10 bases align to TRBD1. The V segment lost 7 bases and the J segment 1 base; nucleotides outside the gene matches: 3. Germline V gene lookup returns CDR1 SQVTM and CDR2 ANQGSEA. The CDR3 has 14 residues. The CDR3: CSARDRGNTGELFF. The CDR3 DNA follows: TGCAGCGCCCGGGACAGGGGGAACACCGGGGAGCTGTTTTTT.

The chain is built from TRBV20-1 and TRBJ2-7, with 8 bases fitting TRBD1. In germline, CDR1 is DFQATT, CDR2 SNEGSKA (reference sequence). This CDR3 is 11 amino acids long. Trimming took 3 bases from V and 7 from J; bases not matched to a gene: 2. As DNA, the CDR3 is TGCAGTGCTAGCCGGACAGGGGAGCAGTACTTC. It yields the protein CSASRTGEQYF.

In its sample, this clone was seen a few times. The CDR3 spells CAWSVMGQGRTYEQYF. The CDR3 DNA sequence: TGTGCCTGGAGTGTCATGGGACAGGGGCGAACCTACGAGCAGTACTTC. This chain links TRBV30 with TRBJ2-7; 10 bases agree with TRBD1. The length of the CDR3 is 16 residues. Germline trimming cut 0 bases from V and 2 bases from J; bases unmatched to any gene: 7. Germline-derived CDR1 and CDR2 are GTSNPN and SVGIG (reference sequence).

The V call is TRBV5-6, the J call TRBJ2-1; 10 bases map to TRBD2. Trimming took 2 bases from V and 10 from J; bases not matched to a gene: 6. Per the germline V gene, CDR1 is SGHDT and CDR2 is YYEEEE. The CDR3 runs to 14 residues. The CDR3, as DNA: TGTGCCAGCAGCTTATTAGCGGGGGGCCCAGAGCAGTTCTTC. Translation gives CASSLLAGGPEQFF.

The chain links TRBV7-9 to TRBJ2-3; D not resolved. Germline assignment: CDR1 SEHNR and CDR2 FQNEAQ (reference sequence). Trimming shortened V by 1 base and J by 7 bases, and 6 bases separated the two germline ends. This CDR3 is built from 12 residues. CDR3 nucleotides: TGTGCCAGCAGCTTAGAAGGCTATACGCAGTATTTT. Encoded protein: CASSLEGYTQYF.

The table lists this clone with a few counts. The V call is TRBV7-9, the J call TRBJ1-1, with a possible D match to TRBD1 (6 bases). The CDR3 has 17 amino acids. The germline CDR1 and CDR2 sequences are SEHNR and FQNEAQ (reference sequence). V gave up 6 bases and J gave up 0 bases, with 20 bases separating them. Here the CDR3 DNA reads TGTGCCAGCAGAACCACTCCACGGGGGCCGATGAACACTGAAGCTTTCTTT. It specifies CASRTTPRGPMNTEAFF.

A few counts support this clone. Other nucleotide sequences from this sample produce the same CDR3. The chain is built from TRBV30 and TRBJ2-5, with a tentative D call TRBD2 (5 bases). The V end lost 0 bases, the J end lost 5 bases, and 10 bases lay between the germline ends. This CDR3 is 13 amino acids long. CDR1 is GTSNPN and CDR2 is SVGIG in the germline V gene (reference sequence). DNA for the CDR3: TGTGCCTGGAGTGTAAGGCGAGGGGAGACCCAGTACTTC. Its protein product is CAWSVRRGETQYF.

The count of this clone is one. The chain employs TRBV9 and TRBJ2-1, with unresolved D. The germline CDR1 and CDR2 sequences are SGDLS and YYNGEE. Trimming stripped 0 bases from V and 9 bases from J, with 4 bases between. CDR3 length: 11 amino acids. The CDR3 DNA sequence: TGTGCCAGCAGCGTAGTAGGTGAGCAGTTCTTC. Protein: CASSVVGEQFF.

The V call is TRBV30, the J call TRBJ2-1, with no clear D. Trimming removed 7 bases from V and 4 bases from J, with 8 bases in between. Germline assignment: CDR1 GTSNPN and CDR2 SVGIG (reference sequence). This CDR3 contains 11 residues. For the CDR3, the DNA is TGTGCCTTTTGGGTATACAATGAGCAGTTCTTC. It codes for CAFWVYNEQFF.